This record looks at one TCR beta chain sequence and its context. Its antigen remains unknown. PCR involved 60 Vbeta and 13 Jbeta primers. Profiled with immunoSEQ multiplex PCR; TCRdb holds only in-frame clones, not every one. The repertoire includes around 110,000 clones, around 74% of them detected once, and 4.8% sits in the top ten. The data were taken from a study of cytomegalovirus exposure and HLA in healthy donors. About the research overall: Among the approximately 400 donors who were genotyped, about 86% fell in the genetic ancestry cluster that is associated with self-reported Caucasian donors.

Study results and limitations: Overall, approximately 150 TCR beta chains were annotated as cytomegalovirus-associated.

Looked up from germline, CDR1 is MNHNY and CDR2 is SVGAGI (reference sequence). Trimming cost V 3 bases and J 4 bases; bases outside gene matches: 7. CDR3 length equals 15 residues. The receptor comes from a man aged 25-40 years in good health and CMV-seropositive. J is TRBJ1-1 and V is TRBV6-6, with 8 bases identical to TRBD1. Source material: PBMCs. The CDR3 region is CASSYADRVPTEAFF. CDR3 bases: TGTGCCAGCAGTTATGCGGACAGGGTCCCCACTGAAGCTTTCTTT.